One and the same sample provided the 23 T cell receptor beta chains below, sequenced in a study of cytomegalovirus exposure and HLA in healthy donors. Primers for the PCR totalled 60 Vbeta and 13 Jbeta. Assay used: immunoSEQ multiplex PCR; TCRdb lists only in-frame clones, some missing. This sample has about 110,000 clones, with 82% found just once. Sample: PBMCs. The source is a man in his fifties in good health and CMV-seronegative.

J is TRBJ1-5 and V is TRBV4-1, with TRBD1 matching over 11 bases. From germline, CDR1 is MGHRA and CDR2 YSYEKL. Losses at the gene ends were 3 bases for V and 3 bases for J; bases not matched to a gene: 4. The CDR3 runs to 16 residues. The CDR3 region has the DNA TGCGCCAGCAGCCACGGGACAGGGGGACCCAATCAGCCCCAGCATTTT. It codes for CASSHGTGGPNQPQHF.

V gene TRBV28 combines with J gene TRBJ1-3; 9 nucleotides match TRBD1. Germline-derived CDR1 and CDR2 are MDHEN and SYDVKM. The CDR3 is 16 amino acids. V gave up 6 bases and J gave up 0 bases; unmatched junction bases: 6. The CDR3 here is CASRNPGQGSGNTIYF. DNA for the CDR3: TGTGCCAGCAGGAACCCGGGACAGGGCTCTGGAAACACCATATATTTT.

V gene TRBV19 combines with J gene TRBJ1-5; 8 nucleotides match TRBD1. Germline loops: CDR1 LNHDA, CDR2 SQIVND (reference sequence). The CDR3 has 14 residues. V lost 7 bases to trimming and J lost 6 bases; unmatched junction nucleotides: 8. The CDR3 is CASTPGQGIQPQHF. In nucleotides, the CDR3 is TGTGCCAGTACCCCCGGACAGGGTATTCAGCCCCAGCATTTT. The variable domain in full, completed from reference TRBV19 and TRBJ1-5, reads DGGITQSPKYLFRKEGQNVTLSCEQNLNHDAMYWYRQDPGQGLRLIYYSQIVNDFQKGDIAEGYSVSREKKESFPLTVTSAQKNPTAFYLCASTPGQGIQPQHFGDGTRLSIL.

V is TRBV5-4 and J is TRBJ2-7, with 8 positions matching TRBD1. The CDR3 is 13 amino acids. Germline V lookup: CDR1 SGHNT, CDR2 YYREEE (reference sequence). V gave up 4 bases and J gave up 7 bases; unmatched junction bases: 7. CDR3 coding DNA: TGTGCCAGCAGCATCGTTGGGGACAGGGAGCAGTACTTC. It codes for CASSIVGDREQYF.

The V and J genes are TRBV10-3 and TRBJ1-2; 10 nucleotides match TRBD1. From germline, CDR1 is ENHRY and CDR2 SYGVKD. The CDR3 totals 16 residues. J gave up 7 bases and V 8 bases, and 16 bases lay outside the gene matches. The CDR3 protein is CAIVSQSGTGDRGYTF. The CDR3 nucleotides read TGTGCCATCGTATCCCAATCGGGGACAGGGGATCGTGGCTACACCTTC.

The chain couples TRBV7-3 to TRBJ2-1, with TRBD2 matching 8 bases. Germline V lookup: CDR1 SGHTA, CDR2 FQGTGA. V was clipped by 5 bases and J by 4 bases; unmatched bases: 10. This CDR3 spans 16 amino acids. CDR3 sequence reads: CASSPHSGDLYNEQFF. For the CDR3, the DNA is TGTGCCAGCAGCCCCCATAGCGGGGACCTGTACAATGAGCAGTTCTTC.

This clone was counted only a few times. The V call is TRBV5-1, the J call TRBJ2-3; 14 nucleotides agree with TRBD2. The CDR3 is made up of 17 amino acids. Germline V gene lookup returns CDR1 SGHRS and CDR2 YFSETQ. V dropped 3 bases and J dropped 8; count of bases not matched to a gene: 11. As DNA, the CDR3 is TGCGCCAGCAGCTCCCAATGGACTAGCGGGGGGACCGGTACGCAGTATTTT. This gives the protein CASSSQWTSGGTGTQYF.

The V and J genes are TRBV5-6 and TRBJ2-2; 9 bases fit TRBD1. The V gene's germline CDR1 is SGHDT and CDR2 YYEEEE. The CDR3 runs to 15 residues. V lost 4 bases and J lost 7; bases outside the gene matches: 8. The CDR3 DNA is TGTGCCAGCAGCGCCCGGGACAGGGCTGTCGGGGAGCTGTTTTTT. It is translated as CASSARDRAVGELFF. Using reference TRBV5-6 and TRBJ2-2 for the parts outside the CDR3, the full variable domain is DAGVTQSPTHLIKTRGQQVTLRCSPKSGHDTVSWYQQALGQGPQFIFQYYEEEERQRGNFPDRFSGHQFPNYSSELNVNALLLGDSALYLCASSARDRAVGELFFGEGSRLTVL.

This clone was detected only once. The chain carries TRBV2 and TRBJ1-4; 9 bases are shared with TRBD1. This CDR3 has 15 amino acids. Germline CDR1 and CDR2: SNHLY and FYNNEI. V lost 5 bases and J lost 8; bases outside the gene matches: 9. This chain's CDR3 is CASSPRTGEREKLFF. In DNA form, the CDR3 reads TGTGCCAGCAGTCCCCGGACAGGGGAGCGGGAAAAACTGTTTTTT.

The chain couples TRBV7-9 to TRBJ2-7; a weak D match, TRBD1 (6 bases). CDR1 is SEHNR, CDR2 FQNEAQ, per germline (reference sequence). The CDR3 is 14 residues long. The CDR3 DNA reads as TGTTCCAGCAGCTTAGGTGGGACAAAGTACGAGCAGTACGTC. Translating it yields CSSSLGGTKYEQYV.

The chain recombines TRBV7-2 with TRBJ1-6; D uncertain. The CDR3 runs 15 residues. The V gene lost 5 bases and the J gene lost 3 bases, with 11 bases spanning the gap. Germline CDR1 reads SGHTA; CDR2 reads FQGNSA. This chain's CDR3 is CASSLGGHYNSPLHF. CDR3 DNA sequence: TGTGCCAGCAGCCTCGGAGGGCACTATAATTCACCCCTCCACTTT.

V and J are TRBV19 and TRBJ2-3, with TRBD2 matching 9 bases. Germline CDR1 and CDR2: LNHDA and SQIVND (reference sequence). This CDR3 has 16 residues. Germline trimming cut 3 bases from V and 3 bases from J; bases unmatched to any gene: 7. The CDR3 is CASSMASGVRTDTQYF. Written as DNA, the CDR3 is TGTGCCAGTAGTATGGCTAGCGGGGTAAGAACAGATACGCAGTATTTT.

This rearrangement joins TRBV27 to TRBJ1-2; 8 nucleotides agree with TRBD1. The CDR3 has 14 residues. The V segment lost 3 bases and the J segment 8 bases; nucleotides outside the gene matches: 8. CDR1 is MNHEY, CDR2 SMNVEV, per germline (reference sequence). The CDR3 bases are TGTGCCAGCAGTTTCCTGGGGACAGGTGGAGGCTACACCTTC. Protein sequence: CASSFLGTGGGYTF.

V usage is TRBV30 and J usage is TRBJ2-4, with 7 bases fitting TRBD1. The V and J ends lost 5 bases and 5 bases, in that order; junction bases with no gene match: 9. CDR1 is GTSNPN and CDR2 is SVGIG in the germline V gene (reference sequence). The CDR3 is 14 amino acids. CDR3 sequence: CAWGATGVENIQYF. Written as DNA, the CDR3 is TGTGCCTGGGGAGCTACAGGGGTGGAAAACATTCAGTACTTC. Supplemented by reference TRBV30 and TRBJ2-4, the full variable domain reads SQTIHQWPATLVQPVGSPLSLECTVEGTSNPNLYWYRQAAGRGLQLLFYSVGIGQISSEVPQNLSASRPQDRQFILSSKKLLLSDSGFYLCAWGATGVENIQYFGAGTRLSVL.

The chain couples TRBV2 to TRBJ1-5; D gene uncertain. From germline, CDR1 is SNHLY and CDR2 FYNNEI. This CDR3 has 12 residues. V was shortened by 3 bases and J by 6 bases, with 6 bases between the two germline ends. DNA of the CDR3: TGTGCCAGCAGTGAGGTAGTTCAGCCCCAGCATTTT. Protein: CASSEVVQPQHF.

The J gene is TRBJ1-1, the V gene TRBV10-3, with 9 bases that match TRBD1. V lost 6 bases and J lost 5; bases outside the gene matches: 7. The CDR3 spans 14 residues. Germline lookup yields CDR1 ENHRY and CDR2 SYGVKD. The CDR3 coding sequence is TGTGCCATCAGCCGGGACAGGGATTGGACTGAAGCTTTCTTT. Translated: CAISRDRDWTEAFF.

The chain links TRBV28 to TRBJ2-7; D not certain. The V gene lost 7 bases and the J gene lost 1 base, with 11 bases spanning the gap. The CDR3 is made up of 13 amino acids. The germline V gene encodes CDR1 MDHEN and CDR2 SYDVKM. The CDR3 region is CASIRASSYEQYF. CDR3 nucleotide sequence: TGTGCCAGCATTAGAGCGTCTTCCTACGAGCAGTACTTC.

A few counts support this clone. Other DNA sequences in this specimen translate into the identical CDR3. The rearrangement joins TRBV19 to TRBJ2-1, with 8 bases matching TRBD1. Germline loops: CDR1 LNHDA, CDR2 SQIVND (reference sequence). The V gene end was trimmed by 1 base and the J gene end by 4 bases; junction bases not matched to a gene: 3. CDR3 length: 15 amino acids. CDR3: CASSIGGQVYNEQFF. In nucleotides, the CDR3 is TGTGCCAGTAGTATAGGGGGACAGGTTTACAATGAGCAGTTCTTC.

Only a few counts were recorded for this clone. The gene calls are TRBV7-9 and TRBJ1-1; D unresolved. Trimming removed 2 bases at V and 0 bases at J, with 7 bases between. The CDR3 extends over 14 amino acids. Germline assignment: CDR1 SEHNR and CDR2 FQNEAQ (reference sequence). This CDR3 is CASSLQNMNTEAFF. The CDR3 DNA is TGTGCCAGCAGCTTACAAAACATGAACACTGAAGCTTTCTTT.

As concerns this clone: One end of the junction is discordant with germline, which a read error may explain. V is TRBV2 and J is TRBJ1-6; D gene ambiguous. CDR1 SNHLY and CDR2 FYNNEI come from the germline V gene. This CDR3 has 12 residues. CDR3 bases: TGTGCCAGCAGTGTCCTACGGGGTTTAGCTCCCTTT. Translating gives CASSVLRGLAPF. Full variable domain (missing parts from reference TRBV2 and TRBJ1-6): EPEVTQTPSHQVTQMGQEVILRCVPISNHLYFYWYRQILGQKVEFLVSFYNNEISEKSEIFDDQFSVERPDGSNFTLKIRSTKLEDSAMYFCASSVLRGLAPFGNGTRLTVT.

V is TRBV21-1 and J is TRBJ2-7; the table names TRBD2, a call not compared with the DNA. TRBV21-1 is a pseudogene. This CDR3 is 14 amino acids long. This chain's CDR3 is CASSKGKGGYEQYV. DNA for the CDR3: TGTGCCAGCAGCAAAGGTAAGGGAGGCTACGAGCAGTACGTC.

This chain links TRBV2 with TRBJ2-1; the match to TRBD2 covers 10 bases. Trimming took 11 bases from V and 9 from J; bases not matched to a gene: 10. Germline loops: CDR1 SNHLY, CDR2 FYNNEI. The CDR3 contains 13 residues. CDR3 in amino acids: CAGKSGGVGEQFF. As DNA, the CDR3 is TGTGCCGGCAAAAGCGGGGGGGTTGGTGAGCAGTTCTTC.

The V and J genes are TRBV6-5 and TRBJ2-3, with a possible D match to TRBD1 (6 bases). The germline V gene encodes CDR1 MNHEY and CDR2 SVGAGI. V lost 6 bases and J 6 bases, leaving 13 bases between the germline ends. The CDR3 is 13 amino acids. In DNA form, the CDR3 reads TGTGCCAGCAGCCCTCAAAGGGGGGATACGCAGTATTTT. Its translation: CASSPQRGDTQYF.